This T cell receptor (beta chain) came from a study of OX40 agonist ivuxolimab in advanced cancers. Study background: Every patient in dose escalation had hepatocellular carcinoma, melanoma, renal cell or head and neck cancer.

Study findings and constraints: The study found that CD8+ T cells averaged more expanded clones than CD4+. At doses 0.1 to 3.0 mg/kg, CD4+ and CD8+ clones expanded. Clonal expansion among partial responders at 0.1-3.0 mg/kg ranked near the lowest.

Libraries were prepared by immunoSEQ multiplex PCR; TCRdb keeps only in-frame clonotypes and omits some of them. The sample holds about 120,000 clones, over 75% seen once. In regard to this clone: The antigen remains unidentified.

Sequenced material: CD4+ or CD8+ T cells sorted from blood, taken in a trial of the OX40 agonist ivuxolimab. This TCR derives from an adult with an advanced solid tumor such as melanoma, head and neck, liver or kidney cancer.

The CDR3 reads CASSPGQGALSGYTF. The CDR3 DNA reads TGTGCCAGCAGTCCAGGACAGGGGGCTCTGTCGGGCTACACCTTC. The chain has TRBV28 and TRBJ1-2, with TRBD1 matching 11 bases. The CDR3 loop spans 15 amino acids. From germline, CDR1 is MDHEN and CDR2 SYDVKM. V was clipped by 5 bases and J by 8 bases; unmatched bases: 10.